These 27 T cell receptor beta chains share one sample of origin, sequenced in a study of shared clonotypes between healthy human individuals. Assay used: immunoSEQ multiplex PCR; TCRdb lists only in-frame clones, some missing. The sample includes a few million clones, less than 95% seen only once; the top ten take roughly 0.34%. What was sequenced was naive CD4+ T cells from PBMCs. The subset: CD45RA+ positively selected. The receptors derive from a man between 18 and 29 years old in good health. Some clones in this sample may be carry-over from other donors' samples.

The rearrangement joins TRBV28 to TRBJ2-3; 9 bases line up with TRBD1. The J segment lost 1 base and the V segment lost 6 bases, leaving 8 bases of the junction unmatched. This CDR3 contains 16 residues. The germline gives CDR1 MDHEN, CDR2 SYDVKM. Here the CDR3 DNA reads TGTGCCAGCAGCCGCCCACGGACAGGGGGCACAGATACGCAGTATTTT. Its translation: CASSRPRTGGTDTQYF.

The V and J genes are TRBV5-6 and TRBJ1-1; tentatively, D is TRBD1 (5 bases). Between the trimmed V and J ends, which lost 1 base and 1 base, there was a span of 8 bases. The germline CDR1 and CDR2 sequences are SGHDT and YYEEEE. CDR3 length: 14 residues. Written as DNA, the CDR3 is TGTGCCAGCAGCTTGCAGGGCTCGAACACTGAAGCTTTCTTT. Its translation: CASSLQGSNTEAFF.

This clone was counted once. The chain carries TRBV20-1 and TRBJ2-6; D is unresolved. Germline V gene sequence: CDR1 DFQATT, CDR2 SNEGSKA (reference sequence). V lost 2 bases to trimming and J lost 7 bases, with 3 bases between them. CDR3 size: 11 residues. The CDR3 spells CSARLANVLTF. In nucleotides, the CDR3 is TGCAGTGCTAGACTTGCCAACGTCCTGACTTTC.

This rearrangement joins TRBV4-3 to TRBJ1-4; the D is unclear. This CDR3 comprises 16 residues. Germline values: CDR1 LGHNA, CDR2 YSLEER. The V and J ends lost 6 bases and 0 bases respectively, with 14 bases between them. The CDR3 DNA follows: TGCGCCAGCAGTTTTCCCGTCTTATCAACTAATGAAAAACTGTTTTTT. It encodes CASSFPVLSTNEKLFF.

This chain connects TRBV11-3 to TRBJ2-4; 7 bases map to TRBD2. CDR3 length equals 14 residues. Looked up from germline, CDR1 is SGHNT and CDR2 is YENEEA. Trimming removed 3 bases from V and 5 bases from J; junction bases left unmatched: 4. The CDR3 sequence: CASSFGGSENIQYF. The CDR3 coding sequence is TGTGCCAGCAGCTTCGGCGGGAGTGAAAACATTCAGTACTTC.

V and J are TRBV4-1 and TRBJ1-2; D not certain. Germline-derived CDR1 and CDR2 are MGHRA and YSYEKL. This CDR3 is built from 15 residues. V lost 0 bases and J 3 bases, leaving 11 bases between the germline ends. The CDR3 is CASSQDSFGDYGYTF. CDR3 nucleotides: TGCGCCAGCAGCCAAGACAGTTTCGGGGACTATGGCTACACCTTC.

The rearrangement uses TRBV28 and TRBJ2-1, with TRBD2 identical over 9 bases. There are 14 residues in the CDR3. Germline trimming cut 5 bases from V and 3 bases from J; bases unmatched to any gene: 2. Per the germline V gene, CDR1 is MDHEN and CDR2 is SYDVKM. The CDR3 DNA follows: TGTGCCAGCAGTAAGCGGGAGGACTACAATGAGCAGTTCTTC. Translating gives CASSKREDYNEQFF.

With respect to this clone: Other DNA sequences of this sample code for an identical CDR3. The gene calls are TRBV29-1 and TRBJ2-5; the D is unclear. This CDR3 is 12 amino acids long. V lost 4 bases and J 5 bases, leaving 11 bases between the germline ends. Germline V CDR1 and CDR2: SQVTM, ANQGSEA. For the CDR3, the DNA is TGCAGCGTTGGGGCCGGGTCCGAGACCCAGTACTTC. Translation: CSVGAGSETQYF.

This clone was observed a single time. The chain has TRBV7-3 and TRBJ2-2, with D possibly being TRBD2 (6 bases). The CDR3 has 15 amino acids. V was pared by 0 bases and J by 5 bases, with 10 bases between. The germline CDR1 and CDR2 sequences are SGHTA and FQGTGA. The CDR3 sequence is CASSLTLASTGELFF. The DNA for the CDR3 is TGTGCCAGCAGCTTAACACTAGCATCTACCGGGGAGCTGTTTTTT.

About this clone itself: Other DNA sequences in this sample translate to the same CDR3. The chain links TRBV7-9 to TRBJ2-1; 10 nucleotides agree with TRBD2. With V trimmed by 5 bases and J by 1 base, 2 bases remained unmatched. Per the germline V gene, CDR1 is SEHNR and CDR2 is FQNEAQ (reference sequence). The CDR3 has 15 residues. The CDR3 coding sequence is TGTGCCAGCAGCCCACTAGCGGGGTCCTACAATGAGCAGTTCTTC. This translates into CASSPLAGSYNEQFF.

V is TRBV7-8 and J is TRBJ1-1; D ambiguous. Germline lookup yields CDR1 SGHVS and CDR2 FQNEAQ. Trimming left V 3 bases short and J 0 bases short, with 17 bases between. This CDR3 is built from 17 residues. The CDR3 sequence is CASSFRVGRTMNTEAFF. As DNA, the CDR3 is TGTGCCAGCAGCTTCCGTGTGGGTAGGACTATGAACACTGAAGCTTTCTTT.

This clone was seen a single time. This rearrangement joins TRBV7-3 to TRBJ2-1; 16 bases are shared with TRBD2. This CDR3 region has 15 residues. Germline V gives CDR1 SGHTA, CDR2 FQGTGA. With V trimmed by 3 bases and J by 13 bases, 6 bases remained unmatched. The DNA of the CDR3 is TGTGCCAGCAGCTTGGGGACTAGCGGGAGGGATCAACAGTTCTTC. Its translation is CASSLGTSGRDQQFF.

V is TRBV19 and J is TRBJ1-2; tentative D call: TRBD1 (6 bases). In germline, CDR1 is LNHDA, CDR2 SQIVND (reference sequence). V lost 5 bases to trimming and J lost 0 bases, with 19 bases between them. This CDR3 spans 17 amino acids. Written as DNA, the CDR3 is TGTGCCAGTAGTTCGGAGAGGGGACATAAAGCTAACTATGGCTACACCTTC. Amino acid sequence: CASSSERGHKANYGYTF.

CDR3 loop: CASSLVAGDRTYGYTF. CDR3 nucleotide sequence: TGTGCCAGCAGCTTAGTAGCAGGGGACAGGACATATGGCTACACCTTC. The chain employs TRBV7-2 and TRBJ1-2, with TRBD1 identical over 8 bases. CDR1 SGHTA and CDR2 FQGNSA come from the germline V gene. J lost 5 bases, V lost 1 base, and 9 bases had no gene match. The CDR3 totals 16 residues.

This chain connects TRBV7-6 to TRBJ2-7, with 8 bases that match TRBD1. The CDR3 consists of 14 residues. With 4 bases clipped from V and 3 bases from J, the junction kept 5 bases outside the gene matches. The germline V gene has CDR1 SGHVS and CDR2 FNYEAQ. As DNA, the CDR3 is TGTGCCAGCAGCTCTGACACAGGGGGCTACGAGCAGTACTTC. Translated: CASSSDTGGYEQYF.

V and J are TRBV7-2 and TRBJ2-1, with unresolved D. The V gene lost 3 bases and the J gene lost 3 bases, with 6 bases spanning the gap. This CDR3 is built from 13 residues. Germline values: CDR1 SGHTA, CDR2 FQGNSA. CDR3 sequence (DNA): TGTGCCAGCAGCTTTGACTTCTACAATGAGCAGTTCTTC. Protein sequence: CASSFDFYNEQFF.

The CDR3 coding sequence is TGTGCCAGCAGCTATCGACTAGCGGGAGAGTTCGAGCAGTACTTC. The encoded protein is CASSYRLAGEFEQYF. The chain joins TRBV7-9 to TRBJ2-7, with 12 bases aligning to TRBD2. The CDR3 runs 15 residues. V lost 4 bases, J lost 6 bases, and 7 bases stayed unmatched. Germline V gene data show CDR1 as SEHNR and CDR2 as FQNEAQ (reference sequence).

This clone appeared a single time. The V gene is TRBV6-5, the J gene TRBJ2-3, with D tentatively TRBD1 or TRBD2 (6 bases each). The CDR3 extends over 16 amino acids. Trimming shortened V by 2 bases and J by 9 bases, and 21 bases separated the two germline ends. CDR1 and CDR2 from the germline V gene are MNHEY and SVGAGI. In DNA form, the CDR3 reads TGTGCCAGCAGTTACGAGTCGGGGGCCTTAGGCAGGACGCAGTATTTT. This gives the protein CASSYESGALGRTQYF.

The CDR3 nucleotides read TGTGCCATCAGTTTGGGACAGGGAAACAATGAGCAGTTCTTC. Translated: CAISLGQGNNEQFF. This sequence joins TRBV10-3 and TRBJ2-1; 9 bases are a match to TRBD1. V trimming: 5 bases; J trimming: 5 bases; junction bases outside the gene matches: 4. This CDR3 comprises 14 residues. The germline V gene encodes CDR1 ENHRY and CDR2 SYGVKD.

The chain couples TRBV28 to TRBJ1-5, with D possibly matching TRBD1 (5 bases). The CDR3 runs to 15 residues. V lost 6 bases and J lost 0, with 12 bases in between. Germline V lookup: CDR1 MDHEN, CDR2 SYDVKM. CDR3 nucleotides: TGTGCCAGCAGGTTCCGGGGGGTTAGCAATCAGCCCCAGCATTTT. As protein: CASRFRGVSNQPQHF.

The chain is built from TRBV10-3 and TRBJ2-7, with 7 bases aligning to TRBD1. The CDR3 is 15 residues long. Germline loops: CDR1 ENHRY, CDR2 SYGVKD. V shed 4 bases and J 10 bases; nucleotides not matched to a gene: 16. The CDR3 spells CAISAPLGTVTNQYF. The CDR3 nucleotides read TGTGCCATCAGTGCCCCCCTAGGGACAGTGACTAACCAGTACTTC.

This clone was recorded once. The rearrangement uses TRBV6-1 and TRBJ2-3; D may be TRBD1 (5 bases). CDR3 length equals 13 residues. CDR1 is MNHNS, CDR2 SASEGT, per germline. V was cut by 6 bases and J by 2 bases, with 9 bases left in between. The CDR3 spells CASSWTTTDTQYF. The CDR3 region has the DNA TGTGCCAGCAGCTGGACAACCACAGATACGCAGTATTTT.

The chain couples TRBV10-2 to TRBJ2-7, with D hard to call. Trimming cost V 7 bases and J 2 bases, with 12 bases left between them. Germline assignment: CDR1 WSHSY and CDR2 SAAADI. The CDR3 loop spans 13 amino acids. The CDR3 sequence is CASKSRPAYEQYF. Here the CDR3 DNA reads TGCGCCAGCAAGTCTCGCCCCGCCTACGAGCAGTACTTC.

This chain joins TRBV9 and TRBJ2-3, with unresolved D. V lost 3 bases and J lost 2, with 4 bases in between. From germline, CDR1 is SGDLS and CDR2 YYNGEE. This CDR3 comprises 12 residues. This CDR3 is CASSGDTDTQYF. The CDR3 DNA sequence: TGTGCCAGCAGCGGCGACACAGATACGCAGTATTTT.

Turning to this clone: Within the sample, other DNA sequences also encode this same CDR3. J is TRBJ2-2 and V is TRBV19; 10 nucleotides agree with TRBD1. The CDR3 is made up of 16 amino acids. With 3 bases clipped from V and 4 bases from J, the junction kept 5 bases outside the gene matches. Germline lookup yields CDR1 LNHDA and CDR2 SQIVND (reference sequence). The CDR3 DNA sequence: TGTGCCAGTAGTATCGGCGGGACAGGGGTCACCGGGGAGCTGTTTTTT. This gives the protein CASSIGGTGVTGELFF.

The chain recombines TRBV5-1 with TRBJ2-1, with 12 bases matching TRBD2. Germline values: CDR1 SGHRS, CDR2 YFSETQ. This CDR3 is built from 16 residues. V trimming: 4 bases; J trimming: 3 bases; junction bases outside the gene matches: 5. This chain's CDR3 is CASSGGLAGFYNEQFF. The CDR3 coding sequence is TGCGCCAGCAGCGGGGGACTAGCGGGTTTCTACAATGAGCAGTTCTTC.

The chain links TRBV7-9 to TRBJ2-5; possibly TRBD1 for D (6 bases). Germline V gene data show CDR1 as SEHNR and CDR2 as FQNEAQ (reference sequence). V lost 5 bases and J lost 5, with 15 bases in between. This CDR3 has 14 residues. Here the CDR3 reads CASSLRTQGETQYF. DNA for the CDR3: TGTGCCAGCAGCCTGCGGACCCAGGGGGAGACCCAGTACTTC.